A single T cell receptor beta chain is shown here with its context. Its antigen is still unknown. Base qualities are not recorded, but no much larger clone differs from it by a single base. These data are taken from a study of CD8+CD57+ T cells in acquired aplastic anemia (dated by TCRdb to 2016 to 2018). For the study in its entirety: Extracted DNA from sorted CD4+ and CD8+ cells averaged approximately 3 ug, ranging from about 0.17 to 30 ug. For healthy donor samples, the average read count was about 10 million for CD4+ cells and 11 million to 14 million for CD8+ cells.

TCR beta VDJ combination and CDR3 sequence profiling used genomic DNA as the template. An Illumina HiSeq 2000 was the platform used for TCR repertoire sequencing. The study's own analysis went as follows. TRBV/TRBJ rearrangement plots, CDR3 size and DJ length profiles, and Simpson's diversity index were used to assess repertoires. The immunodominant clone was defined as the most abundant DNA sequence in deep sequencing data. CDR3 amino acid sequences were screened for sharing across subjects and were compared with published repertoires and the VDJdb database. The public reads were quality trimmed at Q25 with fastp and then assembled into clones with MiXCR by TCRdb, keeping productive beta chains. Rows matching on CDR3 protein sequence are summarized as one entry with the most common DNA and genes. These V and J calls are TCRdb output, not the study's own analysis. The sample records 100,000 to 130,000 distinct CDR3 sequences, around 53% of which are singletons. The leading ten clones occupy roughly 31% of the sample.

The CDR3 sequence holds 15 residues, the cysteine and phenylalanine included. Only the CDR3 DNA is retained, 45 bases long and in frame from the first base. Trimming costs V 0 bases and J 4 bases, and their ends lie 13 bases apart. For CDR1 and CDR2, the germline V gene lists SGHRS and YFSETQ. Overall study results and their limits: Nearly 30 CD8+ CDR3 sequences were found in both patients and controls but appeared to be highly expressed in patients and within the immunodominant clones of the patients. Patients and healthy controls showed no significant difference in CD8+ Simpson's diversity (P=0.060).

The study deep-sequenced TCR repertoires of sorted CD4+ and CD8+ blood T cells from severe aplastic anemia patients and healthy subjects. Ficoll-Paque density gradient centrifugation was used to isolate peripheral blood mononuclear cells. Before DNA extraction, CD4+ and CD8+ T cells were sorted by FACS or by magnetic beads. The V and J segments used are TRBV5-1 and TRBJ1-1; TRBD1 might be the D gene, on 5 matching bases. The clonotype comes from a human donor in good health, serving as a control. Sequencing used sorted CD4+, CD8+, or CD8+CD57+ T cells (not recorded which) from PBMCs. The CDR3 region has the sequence CASSLVQGRGTEAFF. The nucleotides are TGCGCCAGCAGCTTGGTCCAGGGACGCGGCACTGAAGCTTTCTTT.